This TCR beta chain emerged from a study of CD8 T cells in ankylosing spondylitis (dated by TCRdb to about 2017). Regarding the research as a whole: The study profiled T cell receptor beta repertoires in healthy donors and ankylosing spondylitis patients to find disease-linked TCR variants. The full study cohort comprised 25 ankylosing spondylitis patients and 85 to 120 healthy donors. Samples of peripheral blood were taken, and for ankylosing spondylitis patients, synovial fluid was collected as well. The study at large found these results: A TCR beta motif made up of roughly eight highly homologous amino acid variants appeared to be characteristic of blood from ankylosing spondylitis patients. Some motif variants were previously reported in synovial fluid and blood of reactive arthritis patients, suggesting common disease-initiation mechanisms. The disease-linked clones had a CD8+ phenotype and were found at relatively low frequencies in peripheral blood. According to the report, matched synovial fluid samples from ankylosing spondylitis patients were significantly enriched for the disease-linked clones.

The run used an Illumina HiSeq 2500. Quantitative 5'-RACE with molecular barcodes was used to prepare TCR beta libraries. The published analysis was carried out like this. A new computational method, built on a probabilistic model of VDJ rearrangement, was used to identify disease-linked TCR variants. TCRdb reprocessing: public reads trimmed at Q25 with fastp, clones called with MiXCR, in-frame beta chains kept. When rows share a CDR3 protein, they turn into one entry using the most common DNA and genes. The V and J calls come from TCRdb's annotation, not from the publication. This sample is represented by a few hundred thousand distinct CDR3 sequences; more than 20% of them were singletons. More than 0.6% of the sample is taken by the ten largest. As for this clonotype: The antigen this receptor binds is unknown. Per-base quality was not reported, and no clone a single base away is much larger than it.

The receptor was isolated from a male donor with ankylosing spondylitis or in good health (not recorded which). The source material was blood, either unsorted or a sorted T cell fraction (not recorded which).

The base sequence is TGTGCCAGCAGCATCGGGACAGGGGGCGCAGAGACCCAGTACTTC. Its protein is CASSIGTGGAETQYF. The rearranged segments are TRBV7-6 and TRBJ2-5, and TRBD1 matches 12 of the central bases. V is trimmed back by 5 bases and J by 4 bases, and the junction contains 5 bases that no gene match accounts for. CDR1 and CDR2 are read off the germline V gene as SGHVS and FNYEAQ. Reading from cysteine to phenylalanine, the CDR3 counts 15 amino acids. Just the 45-base CDR3 DNA is kept, in frame starting at base 1.